This T cell receptor beta chain emerged from a study of CD8 T cells in ankylosing spondylitis. General study findings and limits: A TCR beta motif made of fewer than ten highly homologous variants seemed typical of ankylosing spondylitis blood. In ankylosing spondylitis patients, matched synovial fluid reportedly showed significant enrichment of disease-linked clones.

Germline-derived CDR1 and CDR2 are LGHNA and YSLEER. The CDR3 extends over 16 amino acids. The trim removed 1 base at V and 2 bases at J, leaving 1 base unmatched. A word on this clonotype: Its antigen is as yet unknown.

One entry per CDR3 protein results from TCRdb running MiXCR on the 5' RACE reads. Among a few hundred thousand distinct CDR3 sequences listed, just under 7.5% were seen once. The chain recombines TRBV4-3 with TRBJ2-3; 12 positions match TRBD2. Sample: blood, either unsorted or a sorted T cell fraction (not recorded which). This sequence was found in a male donor with ankylosing spondylitis. Here the CDR3 DNA reads TGCGCCAGCAGCCAAGGGACTAGCGGGAACACAGATACGCAGTATTTT. It specifies CASSQGTSGNTDTQYF.